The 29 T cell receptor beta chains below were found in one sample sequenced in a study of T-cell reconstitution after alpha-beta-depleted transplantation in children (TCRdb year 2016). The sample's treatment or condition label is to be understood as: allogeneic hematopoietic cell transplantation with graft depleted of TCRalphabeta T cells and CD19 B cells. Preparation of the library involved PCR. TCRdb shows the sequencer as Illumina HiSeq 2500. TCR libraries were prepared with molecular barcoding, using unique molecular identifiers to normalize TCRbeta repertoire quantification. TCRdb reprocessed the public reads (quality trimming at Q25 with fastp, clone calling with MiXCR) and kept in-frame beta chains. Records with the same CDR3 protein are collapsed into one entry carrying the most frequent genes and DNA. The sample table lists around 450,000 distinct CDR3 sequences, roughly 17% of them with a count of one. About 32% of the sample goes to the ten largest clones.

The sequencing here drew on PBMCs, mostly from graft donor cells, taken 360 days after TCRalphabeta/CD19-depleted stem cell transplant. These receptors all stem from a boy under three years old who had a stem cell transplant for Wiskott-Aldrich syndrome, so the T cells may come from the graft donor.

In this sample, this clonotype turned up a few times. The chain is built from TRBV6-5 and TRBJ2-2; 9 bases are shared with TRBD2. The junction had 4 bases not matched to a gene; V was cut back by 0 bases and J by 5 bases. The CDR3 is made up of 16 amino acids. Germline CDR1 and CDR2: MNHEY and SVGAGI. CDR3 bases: TGTGCCAGCAGTTACTCTTGGCGGGAGGGAACCGGGGAGCTGTTTTTT. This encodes CASSYSWREGTGELFF.

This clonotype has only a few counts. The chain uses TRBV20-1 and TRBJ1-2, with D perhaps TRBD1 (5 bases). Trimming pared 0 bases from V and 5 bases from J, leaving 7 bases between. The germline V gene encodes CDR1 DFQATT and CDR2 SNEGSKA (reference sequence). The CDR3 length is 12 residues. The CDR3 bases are TGCAGTGCTAGAGAAAGGGGATATGGCTACACCTTC. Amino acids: CSARERGYGYTF.

CDR3 sequence: CASSRYPSRSYEQYF. The CDR3 DNA follows: TGCGCCAGCAGCAGGTACCCATCCCGCTCCTACGAGCAGTACTTC. The J gene is TRBJ2-7, the V gene TRBV5-1, with unresolved D. The V gene lost 4 bases and the J gene lost 0 bases, with 14 bases spanning the gap. Germline lookup yields CDR1 SGHRS and CDR2 YFSETQ. The CDR3 consists of 15 residues.

CDR3 protein: CASSLATGMYYEQYF. CDR3 bases: TGTGCCAGCAGCTTAGCAACAGGAATGTACTACGAGCAGTACTTC. The chain couples TRBV7-9 to TRBJ2-7; perhaps TRBD1 as D (5 bases). V lost 0 bases, J lost 3 bases, and 12 bases lay in between. The CDR3 has 15 amino acids. Germline CDR1 and CDR2: SEHNR and FQNEAQ (reference sequence).

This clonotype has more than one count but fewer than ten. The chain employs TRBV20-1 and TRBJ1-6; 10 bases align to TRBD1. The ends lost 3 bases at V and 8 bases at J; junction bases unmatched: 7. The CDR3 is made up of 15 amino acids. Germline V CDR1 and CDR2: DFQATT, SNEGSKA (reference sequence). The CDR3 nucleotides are TGCAGTGCTAGGGCTACCGGGACAGGGGATTCACCCCTCCACTTT. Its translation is CSARATGTGDSPLHF.

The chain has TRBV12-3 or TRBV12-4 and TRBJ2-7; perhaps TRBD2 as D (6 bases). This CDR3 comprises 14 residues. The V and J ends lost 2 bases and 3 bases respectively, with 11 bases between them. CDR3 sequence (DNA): TGTGCCAGCAGTTTATCGGGAGCCCTCTACGAGCAGTACTTC. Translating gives CASSLSGALYEQYF.

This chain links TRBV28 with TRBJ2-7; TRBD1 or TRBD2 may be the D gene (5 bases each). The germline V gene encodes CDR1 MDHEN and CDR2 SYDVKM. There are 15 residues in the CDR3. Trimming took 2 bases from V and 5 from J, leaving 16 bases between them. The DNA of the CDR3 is TGTGCCAGCAGTTTAACCGGGACCAGAAGGCACGAGCAGTACTTC. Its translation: CASSLTGTRRHEQYF.

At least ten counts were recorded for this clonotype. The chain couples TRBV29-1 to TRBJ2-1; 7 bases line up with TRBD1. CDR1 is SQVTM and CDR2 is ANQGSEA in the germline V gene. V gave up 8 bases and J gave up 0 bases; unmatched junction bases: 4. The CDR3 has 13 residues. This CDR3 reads CSSRDSSYNEQFF. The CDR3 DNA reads TGCAGCTCCCGGGACAGCTCCTACAATGAGCAGTTCTTC.

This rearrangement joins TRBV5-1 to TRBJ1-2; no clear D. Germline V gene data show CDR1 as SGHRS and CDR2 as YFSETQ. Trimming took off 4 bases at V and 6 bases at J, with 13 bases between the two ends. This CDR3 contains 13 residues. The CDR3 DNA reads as TGCGCCAGCAGCCACCGGACGGGAAATGGCTACACCTTC. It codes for CASSHRTGNGYTF.

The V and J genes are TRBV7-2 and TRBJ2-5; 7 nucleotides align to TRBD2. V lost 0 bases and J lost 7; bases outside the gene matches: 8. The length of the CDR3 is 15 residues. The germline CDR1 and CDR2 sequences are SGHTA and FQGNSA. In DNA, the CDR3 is TGTGCCAGCAGCTTAGCTACTAGCGTCTGGGGGACCCAGTACTTC. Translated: CASSLATSVWGTQYF. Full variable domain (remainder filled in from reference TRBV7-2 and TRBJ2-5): GAGVSQSPSNKVTEKGKDVELRCDPISGHTALYWYRQSLGQGLEFLIYFQGNSAPDKSGLPSDRFSAERTGGSVSTLTIQRTQQEDSAVYLCASSLATSVWGTQYFGPGTRLLVL.

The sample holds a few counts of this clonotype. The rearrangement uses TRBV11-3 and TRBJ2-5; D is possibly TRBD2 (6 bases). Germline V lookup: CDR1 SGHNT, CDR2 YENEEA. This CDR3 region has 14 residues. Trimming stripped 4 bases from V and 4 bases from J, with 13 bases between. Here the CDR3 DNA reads TGTGCCAGCAGCTCGAAGGAGGGGAGAGAGACCCAGTACTTC. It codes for CASSSKEGRETQYF. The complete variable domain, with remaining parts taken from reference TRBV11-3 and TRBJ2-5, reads EAGVVQSPRYKIIEKKQPVAFWCNPISGHNTLYWYLQNLGQGPELLIRYENEEAVDDSQLPKDRFSAERLKGVDSTLKIQPAELGDSAVYLCASSSKEGRETQYFGPGTRLLVL.

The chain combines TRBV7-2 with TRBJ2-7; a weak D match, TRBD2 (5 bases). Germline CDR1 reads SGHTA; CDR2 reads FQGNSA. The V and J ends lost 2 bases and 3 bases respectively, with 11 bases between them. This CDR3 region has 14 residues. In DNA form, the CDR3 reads TGTGCCAGCAGCTTAAAAGGACTCAACTACGAGCAGTACTTC. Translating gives CASSLKGLNYEQYF.

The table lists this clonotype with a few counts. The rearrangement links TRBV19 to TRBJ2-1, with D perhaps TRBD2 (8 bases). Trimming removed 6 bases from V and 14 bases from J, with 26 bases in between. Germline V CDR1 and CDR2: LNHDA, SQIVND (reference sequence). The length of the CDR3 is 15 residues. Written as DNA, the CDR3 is TGTGCCAGTAGCCCTCAGGGACTAGTGGTCCAGGGGGAGTTCTTC. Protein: CASSPQGLVVQGEFF. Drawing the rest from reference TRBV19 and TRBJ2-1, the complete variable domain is DGGITQSPKYLFRKEGQNVTLSCEQNLNHDAMYWYRQDPGQGLRLIYYSQIVNDFQKGDIAEGYSVSREKKESFPLTVTSAQKNPTAFYLCASSPQGLVVQGEFFGPGTRLTVL.

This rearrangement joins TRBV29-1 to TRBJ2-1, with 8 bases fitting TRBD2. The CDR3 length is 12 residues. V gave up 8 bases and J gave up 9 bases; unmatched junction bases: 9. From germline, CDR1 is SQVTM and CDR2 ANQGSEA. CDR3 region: CSPGLAVSEQFF. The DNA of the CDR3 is TGCAGCCCTGGACTAGCAGTCAGTGAGCAGTTCTTC.

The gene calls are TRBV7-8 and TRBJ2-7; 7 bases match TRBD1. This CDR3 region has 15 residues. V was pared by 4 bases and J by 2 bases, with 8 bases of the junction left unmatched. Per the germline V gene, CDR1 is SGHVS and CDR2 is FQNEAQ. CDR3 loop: CASSSGQVLPYEQYF. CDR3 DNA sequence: TGTGCCAGCAGCTCCGGACAGGTCTTACCCTACGAGCAGTACTTC.

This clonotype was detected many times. CDR3 coding DNA: TGTGCCATCGGGAAGGGGACTAATGAAAAACTGTTTTTT. Its protein product is CAIGKGTNEKLFF. The chain combines TRBV12-3 or TRBV12-4 with TRBJ1-4, with D perhaps TRBD1 (5 bases). This CDR3 region has 13 residues. V dropped 10 bases and J dropped 2 bases, with 11 bases sitting between them.

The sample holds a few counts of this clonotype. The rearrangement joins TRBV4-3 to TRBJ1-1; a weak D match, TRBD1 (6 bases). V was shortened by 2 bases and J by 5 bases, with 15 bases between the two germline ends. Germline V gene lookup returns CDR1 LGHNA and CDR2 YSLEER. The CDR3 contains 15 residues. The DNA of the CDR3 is TGCGCCAGCAGCCAAAGAGGGGGTCTGGGGACTGAAGCTTTCTTT. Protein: CASSQRGGLGTEAFF.

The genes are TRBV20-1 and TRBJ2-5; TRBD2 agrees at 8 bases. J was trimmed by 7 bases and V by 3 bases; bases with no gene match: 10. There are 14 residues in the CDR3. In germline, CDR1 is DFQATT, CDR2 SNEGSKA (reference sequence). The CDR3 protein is CSASAAGEKGTQYF. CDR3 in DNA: TGCAGTGCTAGCGCAGCGGGGGAAAAGGGGACCCAGTACTTC.

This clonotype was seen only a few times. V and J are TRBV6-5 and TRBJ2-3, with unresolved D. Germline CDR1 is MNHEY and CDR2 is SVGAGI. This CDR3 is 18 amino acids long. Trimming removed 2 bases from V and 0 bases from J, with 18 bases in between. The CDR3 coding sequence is TGTGCCAGCAGTTACGGTCGGGTATTGAGTTCTAGCACAGATACGCAGTATTTT. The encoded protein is CASSYGRVLSSSTDTQYF.

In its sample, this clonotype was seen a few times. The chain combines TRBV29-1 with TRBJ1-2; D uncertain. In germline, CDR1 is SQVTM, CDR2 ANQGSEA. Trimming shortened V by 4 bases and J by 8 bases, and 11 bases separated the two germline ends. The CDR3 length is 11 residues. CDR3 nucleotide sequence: TGCAGCGTTGTGAAAGGGTCCGGCTACACCTTC. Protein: CSVVKGSGYTF.

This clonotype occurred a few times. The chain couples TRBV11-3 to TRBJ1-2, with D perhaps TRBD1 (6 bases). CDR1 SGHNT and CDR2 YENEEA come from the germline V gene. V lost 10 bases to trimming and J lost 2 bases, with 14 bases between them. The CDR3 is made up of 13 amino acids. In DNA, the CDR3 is TGTGCCACCTCTAACAGGGAGAACTATGGCTACACCTTC. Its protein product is CATSNRENYGYTF.

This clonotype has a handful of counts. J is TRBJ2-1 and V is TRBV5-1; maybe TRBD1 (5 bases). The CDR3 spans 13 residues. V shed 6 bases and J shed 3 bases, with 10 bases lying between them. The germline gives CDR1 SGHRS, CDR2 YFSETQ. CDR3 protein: CASNIDSYNEQFF. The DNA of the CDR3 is TGCGCCAGCAACATAGACAGCTACAATGAGCAGTTCTTC.

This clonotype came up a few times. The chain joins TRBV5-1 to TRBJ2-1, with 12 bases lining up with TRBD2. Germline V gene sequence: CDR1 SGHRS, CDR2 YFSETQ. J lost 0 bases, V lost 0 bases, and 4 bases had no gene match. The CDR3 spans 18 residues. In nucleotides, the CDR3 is TGCGCCAGCAGCTTGGCCTGGACTAGCGGGAACTCCTACAATGAGCAGTTCTTC. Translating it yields CASSLAWTSGNSYNEQFF.

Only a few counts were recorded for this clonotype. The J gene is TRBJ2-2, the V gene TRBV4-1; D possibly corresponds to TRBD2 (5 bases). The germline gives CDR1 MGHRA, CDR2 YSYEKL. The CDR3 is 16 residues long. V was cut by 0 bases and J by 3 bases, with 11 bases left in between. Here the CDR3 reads CASSQDRRKYTGELFF. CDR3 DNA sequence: TGCGCCAGCAGCCAAGATCGGAGGAAATACACCGGGGAGCTGTTTTTT.

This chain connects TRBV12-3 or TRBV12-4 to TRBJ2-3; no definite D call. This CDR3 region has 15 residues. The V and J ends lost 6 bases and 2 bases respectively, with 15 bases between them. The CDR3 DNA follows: TGTGCCAGCAGCATGGAGTTCCTTGACACAGATACGCAGTATTTT. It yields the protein CASSMEFLDTDTQYF.

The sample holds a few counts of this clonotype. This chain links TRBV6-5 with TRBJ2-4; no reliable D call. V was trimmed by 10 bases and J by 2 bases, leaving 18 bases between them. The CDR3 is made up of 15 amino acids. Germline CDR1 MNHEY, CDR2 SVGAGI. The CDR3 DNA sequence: TGTGCCACTCGAAAGGGTGGGTCGCCCAAAAACATTCAGTACTTC. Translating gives CATRKGGSPKNIQYF.

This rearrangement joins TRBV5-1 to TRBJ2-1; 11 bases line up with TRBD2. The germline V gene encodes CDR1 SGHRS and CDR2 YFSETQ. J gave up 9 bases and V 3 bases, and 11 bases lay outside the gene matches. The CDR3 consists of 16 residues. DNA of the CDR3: TGCGCCAGCAGCTCTTCCCTTAGCGGGAGGGCCGGTGAGCAGTTCTTC. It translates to CASSSSLSGRAGEQFF.

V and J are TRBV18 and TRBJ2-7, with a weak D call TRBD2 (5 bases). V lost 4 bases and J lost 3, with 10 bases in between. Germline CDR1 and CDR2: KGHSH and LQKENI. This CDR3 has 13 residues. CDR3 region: CASSRGVDYEQYF. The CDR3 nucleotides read TGTGCCAGCTCACGGGGAGTGGACTACGAGCAGTACTTC. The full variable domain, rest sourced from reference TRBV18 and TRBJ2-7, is NAGVMQNPRHLVRRRGQEARLRCSPMKGHSHVYWYRQLPEEGLKFMVYLQKENIIDESGMPKERFSAEFPKEGPSILRIQQVVRGDSAAYFCASSRGVDYEQYFGPGTRLTVT.

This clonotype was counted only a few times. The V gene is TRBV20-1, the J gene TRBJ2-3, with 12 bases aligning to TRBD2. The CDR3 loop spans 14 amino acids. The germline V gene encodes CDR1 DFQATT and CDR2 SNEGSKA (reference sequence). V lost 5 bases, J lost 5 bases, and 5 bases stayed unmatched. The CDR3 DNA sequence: TGCAGTGCTCCGACTAGCGGGGGAGAAGATACGCAGTATTTT. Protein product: CSAPTSGGEDTQYF.